A selection of T cell receptor beta chains follows, all from one sample in a study of blood T cell repertoires in COVID-19. The data were produced by immunoSEQ multiplex PCR, yet TCRdb's version contains in-frame clones alone and is incomplete. The sample gives about 210,000 clones, 75% to 85% of which show up once; 2.4% is in the top ten. Sequencing was performed on peripheral blood. Receptors were obtained from a woman in her 70s with COVID-19, enrolled during active disease. Both conserved end residues are part of each CDR3. A D gene is named only where the DNA matches it firmly. Size tells how often a clone was seen (once, few, many) or the class of an expanded clone, and some rows leave it out.

>TRBV11-3|NA|TRBJ2-4|NA
CASSPAGGSKNIQYF
TGTGCCAGCAGCCCGGCCGGGGGTTCCAAAAACATTCAGTACTTC
>TRBV11-3|once|TRBJ1-2|TRBD1
CASSSQQTTGLNYGYTF
TGTGCCAGCAGCTCACAACAAACGACAGGGTTAAACTATGGCTACACCTTC
>TRBV27|NA|TRBJ2-7|TRBD2
CASSLERGREQYF
TGTGCCAGCAGTTTAGAGCGGGGACGGGAGCAGTACTTC
>TRBV15|few|TRBJ2-1|TRBD1
CATHGQGSTNEQFF
TGTGCCACCCACGGACAGGGGTCAACCAATGAGCAGTTCTTC
>TRBV19|NA|TRBJ2-1|TRBD2
CASSLMGGLAGSNEQFF
TGTGCCAGTAGTCTCATGGGGGGACTAGCGGGATCAAATGAGCAGTTCTTC
>TRBV19|few|TRBJ1-2|NA
CASSIGGTVNYGYTF
TGTGCCAGTAGTATTGGGGGGACTGTTAACTATGGCTACACCTTC
>TRBV5-3|NA|TRBJ1-1|TRBD1
CARSLARGQGPGMNTEAFF
TGTGCCAGAAGCTTGGCCCGGGGACAGGGCCCGGGAATGAACACTGAAGCTTTCTTT
>TRBV27|NA|TRBJ1-1|TRBD1
CASSLLGQGASEAFF
TGTGCCAGCAGTTTATTGGGACAGGGGGCCTCTGAAGCTTTCTTT
>TRBV5-1|NA|TRBJ1-1|NA
CASSLNPTAVNTEAFF
TGCGCCAGCAGCTTGAACCCCACTGCGGTGAACACTGAAGCTTTCTTT
>TRBV27|NA|TRBJ1-2|NA
CASSFGGADYGYTF
TGTGCCAGCAGTTTTGGGGGGGCAGACTATGGCTACACCTTC
>TRBV5-6|once|TRBJ1-6|NA
CASSFGTSYNSPLHF
TGTGCCAGCAGCTTTGGGACTTCCTATAATTCACCCCTCCACTTT
>TRBV5-1|NA|TRBJ2-3|TRBD1
CASSPDRVGTDTQYF
TGCGCCAGCAGCCCGGACAGGGTGGGCACAGATACGCAGTATTTT
>TRBV19|NA|TRBJ2-1|TRBD2
CASNKLAGSYNEQFF
TGTGCCAGTAATAAACTAGCGGGAAGCTACAATGAGCAGTTCTTC
>TRBV19|NA|TRBJ1-5|TRBD1
CASSIGTGGSQPQHF
TGTGCCAGTAGTATAGGCACAGGGGGCAGTCAGCCCCAGCATTTT
>TRBV6-2/TRBV6-3|NA|TRBJ1-5|TRBD1
CASSFRGNQPQHF
TGTGCCAGCAGTTTCAGGGGGAATCAGCCCCAGCATTTT
>TRBV30|NA|TRBJ2-6|NA
CAWSVSVQISGANVLTF
TGTGCCTGGAGTGTAAGCGTCCAGATCTCTGGGGCCAACGTCCTGACTTTC
>TRBV5-1|NA|TRBJ2-2|TRBD2
CASSLDAGGPSGELFF
TGCGCCAGCAGCTTGGATGCGGGGGGGCCATCTGGGGAGCTGTTTTTT